This T cell receptor (beta chain) was identified during a study of blood T cells in healthy people across ages. It was with a sample-barcoded 5' primer and a J-beta primer mix that a second PCR of about 6 to 12 cycles was run. Every single cDNA molecule received a tag from a template-switch adaptor with 12 random nucleotides. TCRdb called the 5' RACE reads again in MiXCR, with one record for every CDR3 protein. The sample contains fewer than 2,000,000 distinct CDR3 sequences, 30% to 40% of which appear only once. Germline CDR1 is SGHRS and CDR2 is YFSETQ. The ends lost 0 bases at V and 9 bases at J; junction bases unmatched: 4. The CDR3 covers 15 residues. This clonotype came up a few times.

This chain connects TRBV5-1 to TRBJ1-6; 9 bases are shared with TRBD1. The TCR originated in a human donor in good health. The source material was blood. The CDR3 is CASSLGQGVSSPLHF. The CDR3 DNA reads as TGCGCCAGCAGCTTGGGACAGGGGGTGAGTTCACCCCTCCACTTT.